This passage covers 32 T cell receptor beta chains from one sample sequenced in a study of blood T cell repertoires in COVID-19. The data were produced by immunoSEQ multiplex PCR, yet TCRdb's version contains in-frame clones alone and is incomplete. The sample contains 200,000 to 250,000 clones, 81% of which appear only once. Specimen: PBMCs or T cells enriched from blood (not recorded which). These receptors were obtained from a woman aged 50 to 60 with acute COVID-19.

The V and J genes are TRBV18 and TRBJ1-4; 8 bases are shared with TRBD1. J was trimmed by 7 bases and V by 4 bases; bases with no gene match: 5. CDR1 KGHSH and CDR2 LQKENI come from the germline V gene. The CDR3 has 14 amino acids. For the CDR3, the DNA is TGTGCCAGCTCACGATCAGGGGGCTCTGAAAAACTGTTTTTT. This encodes CASSRSGGSEKLFF.

The gene calls are TRBV28 and TRBJ2-1; TRBD1 agrees at 9 bases. Losses at the gene ends were 6 bases for V and 6 bases for J; bases not matched to a gene: 3. This CDR3 region has 13 residues. The germline V gene has CDR1 MDHEN and CDR2 SYDVKM. CDR3 nucleotide sequence: TGTGCCAGCAGACGACAGGGGGGCAATGAGCAGTTCTTC. Its translation: CASRRQGGNEQFF.

The V gene is TRBV7-2, the J gene TRBJ2-5, with D perhaps matching TRBD1 (5 bases). Germline assignment: CDR1 SGHTA and CDR2 FQGNSA. This CDR3 has 15 amino acids. Between the trimmed V and J ends, which lost 5 bases and 0 bases, there was a span of 13 bases. This CDR3 reads CASSTGPGYQETQYF. As DNA, the CDR3 is TGTGCCAGCAGCACAGGCCCCGGGTACCAAGAGACCCAGTACTTC.

V gene TRBV7-9 combines with J gene TRBJ1-5; D is uncertain. V was cut by 5 bases and J by 3 bases, with 11 bases left in between. From germline, CDR1 is SEHNR and CDR2 FQNEAQ (reference sequence). The CDR3 covers 14 residues. CDR3 region: CASSATEPNQPQHF. CDR3 DNA: TGTGCCAGCAGCGCAACAGAGCCCAATCAGCCCCAGCATTTT. Full variable domain (rest looked up from reference TRBV7-9 and TRBJ1-5): DTGVSQNPRHKITKRGQNVTFRCDPISEHNRLYWYRQTLGQGPEFLTYFQNEAQLEKSRLLSDRFSAERPKGSFSTLEIQRTEQGDSAMYLCASSATEPNQPQHFGDGTRLSIL.

This chain connects TRBV5-1 to TRBJ2-2; D is possibly TRBD1 (6 bases). With 3 bases removed from V and 2 bases from J, the gap between germline ends came to 11 bases. Germline V gene sequence: CDR1 SGHRS, CDR2 YFSETQ. This CDR3 comprises 15 residues. CDR3 residues: CASSSTGINTGELFF. The CDR3 DNA is TGCGCCAGCAGCTCAACAGGGATAAACACCGGGGAGCTGTTTTTT.

The chain couples TRBV7-9 to TRBJ1-1; possible D gene TRBD1, 5 bases. The germline V gene has CDR1 SEHNR and CDR2 FQNEAQ (reference sequence). The CDR3 is made up of 19 amino acids. The ends were cut back, 5 bases at V and 0 bases at J, with 25 bases in the middle. The CDR3 region is CASSPAMGRGLRMNTEAFF. CDR3 in DNA: TGTGCCAGCAGCCCGGCTATGGGCCGGGGGTTGCGTATGAACACTGAAGCTTTCTTT.

J is TRBJ2-7 and V is TRBV6-5; 10 bases agree with TRBD1. The junction had 8 bases not matched to a gene; V was cut back by 6 bases and J by 3 bases. The germline V gene encodes CDR1 MNHEY and CDR2 SVGAGI. CDR3 length: 15 amino acids. This chain's CDR3 is CASRSGTGANYEQYF. DNA of the CDR3: TGTGCCAGCAGGTCCGGGACAGGGGCGAACTACGAGCAGTACTTC.

The chain recombines TRBV7-8 with TRBJ1-3, with D perhaps TRBD1 (5 bases). The CDR3 spans 15 residues. Germline CDR1 SGHVS, CDR2 FQNEAQ. V lost 1 base, J lost 0 bases, and 7 bases lay in between. The chain's CDR3 is CASSLGRVSGNTIYF. CDR3 DNA sequence: TGTGCCAGCAGCTTAGGCAGGGTCTCTGGAAACACCATATATTTT.

This clone was detected a few times. The chain joins TRBV28 to TRBJ1-3; D might be TRBD1 (6 bases). Per the germline V gene, CDR1 is MDHEN and CDR2 is SYDVKM. The CDR3 is made up of 15 amino acids. The V end was cut by 2 bases, the J end by 2 bases, with 10 bases between. CDR3 amino acids: CASSLEGVAGNTIYF. CDR3 DNA sequence: TGTGCCAGCAGTTTAGAGGGGGTGGCTGGAAACACCATATATTTT.

With respect to this clone: Other nucleotide sequences from this sample produce the same CDR3. This chain connects TRBV18 to TRBJ2-3, with 8 bases matching TRBD1. The germline gives CDR1 KGHSH, CDR2 LQKENI. The CDR3 sequence is 15 residues long. V gave up 4 bases and J gave up 2 bases; unmatched junction bases: 5. CDR3 loop: CASSRDRGPTDTQYF. The CDR3 DNA reads TGTGCCAGCTCACGTGACAGGGGCCCCACAGATACGCAGTATTTT.

This clone was counted between two and nine times. The chain is built from TRBV7-9 and TRBJ1-1, with D possibly TRBD1 on 5 matching bases. CDR1 and CDR2 (germline): SEHNR, FQNEAQ (reference sequence). Trimming left V 3 bases short and J 3 bases short, with 8 bases between. The CDR3 loop spans 13 amino acids. The CDR3 DNA reads TGTGCCAGCAGCTTGTTAGGGGACACTGAAGCTTTCTTT. This encodes CASSLLGDTEAFF.

The genes are TRBV2 and TRBJ2-3; D is possibly TRBD1 (5 bases). The CDR3 is made up of 16 amino acids. The germline V and J ends were trimmed by 3 bases and 0 bases, with 13 bases remaining between them. Germline lookup yields CDR1 SNHLY and CDR2 FYNNEI. The DNA for the CDR3 is TGTGCCAGCAGTGAGACAGCCCACACTAGCACAGATACGCAGTATTTT. Protein sequence: CASSETAHTSTDTQYF.

The V gene is TRBV11-2, the J gene TRBJ2-5; 7 bases are shared with TRBD1. The V gene's germline CDR1 is SGHAT and CDR2 FQNNGV. The CDR3 has 16 residues. V lost 5 bases to trimming and J lost 5 bases; unmatched junction nucleotides: 14. The CDR3 sequence: CASSPPDRRSVETQYF. The CDR3 DNA sequence: TGTGCCAGCAGCCCCCCGGACAGGAGGAGCGTGGAGACCCAGTACTTC.

V and J are TRBV5-1 and TRBJ1-1; D is undetermined. This CDR3 comprises 14 residues. Trimming left V 4 bases short and J 1 base short, with 11 bases between. CDR1 and CDR2 from the germline V gene are SGHRS and YFSETQ. CDR3 amino acids: CASSAQTTNTEAFF. The DNA of the CDR3 is TGCGCCAGCAGCGCGCAAACTACGAACACTGAAGCTTTCTTT.

V and J are TRBV28 and TRBJ1-1; D might be TRBD1 (5 bases). Trimming removed 7 bases at V and 3 bases at J, with 15 bases between. Germline V gene sequence: CDR1 MDHEN, CDR2 SYDVKM. The CDR3 spans 14 residues. CDR3: CASNTWGGYTEAFF. The CDR3 DNA is TGTGCCAGCAACACCTGGGGGGGGTACACTGAAGCTTTCTTT.

This chain joins TRBV14 and TRBJ1-1; D possibly corresponds to TRBD1 (6 bases). Per the germline V gene, CDR1 is SGHDN and CDR2 is FVKESK. The CDR3 is 12 amino acids. Trimming pared 5 bases from V and 10 bases from J, leaving 14 bases between. CDR3 DNA: TGTGCCAGCAGCATACAGGGCGTGGTAGCTTTCTTT. Translating it yields CASSIQGVVAFF.

The CDR3 nucleotides are TGTGCCAGCAGCAAAACGCCAAGTCCGGGGGCTTTCTTT. Encoded protein: CASSKTPSPGAFF. The chain carries TRBV7-2 and TRBJ1-1; D not certain. CDR1 and CDR2 from the germline V gene are SGHTA and FQGNSA. This CDR3 has 13 amino acids. The V and J ends lost 5 bases and 11 bases respectively, with 18 bases between them.

The chain uses TRBV4-3 and TRBJ2-3, with D unclear. V was trimmed by 4 bases and J by 5 bases, leaving 19 bases between them. Germline-derived CDR1 and CDR2 are LGHNA and YSLEER. CDR3 size: 16 residues. This chain's CDR3 is CASSPRPRSSVDTQYF. The CDR3 DNA sequence: TGCGCCAGCAGCCCCCGACCTAGATCGAGCGTAGATACGCAGTATTTT.

The genes are TRBV12-3 or TRBV12-4 and TRBJ2-7; D unresolved. CDR3 size: 13 residues. Trimming shortened V by 3 bases and J by 1 base, and 7 bases separated the two germline ends. The CDR3 coding sequence is TGTGCCAGCAGTTTTCAGAATTCCTACGAGCAGTACTTC. This sequence encodes CASSFQNSYEQYF.

The chain couples TRBV18 to TRBJ1-2; 7 nucleotides align to TRBD1. J gave up 1 base and V 3 bases, and 8 bases lay outside the gene matches. Germline assignment: CDR1 KGHSH and CDR2 LQKENI. The CDR3 covers 16 residues. The CDR3 sequence is CASSPAEGAFNYGYTF. CDR3 coding DNA: TGTGCCAGCTCACCCGCAGAGGGGGCTTTTAACTATGGCTACACCTTC.

V gene TRBV7-2 combines with J gene TRBJ2-7; D is unclear. From germline, CDR1 is SGHTA and CDR2 FQGNSA. The V gene lost 1 base and the J gene lost 0 bases, with 7 bases spanning the gap. The CDR3 sequence is 14 residues long. The CDR3 here is CASSLGRHSYEQYF. The CDR3 nucleotides read TGTGCCAGCAGCTTAGGACGACACTCCTACGAGCAGTACTTC.

The CDR3 spells CASSRSGGAGKNIQYF. The CDR3 nucleotides are TGTGCCAGCAGCCGTAGCGGGGGGGCTGGCAAAAACATTCAGTACTTC. V usage is TRBV5-4 and J usage is TRBJ2-4, with TRBD2 matching 11 bases. Trimming cost V 4 bases and J 3 bases; bases outside gene matches: 6. The germline V gene encodes CDR1 SGHNT and CDR2 YYREEE (reference sequence). The CDR3 length is 16 residues.

The chain is built from TRBV6-5 and TRBJ2-7, with a weak D call TRBD2 (5 bases). The CDR3 consists of 12 residues. Trimming stripped 8 bases from V and 3 bases from J, with 11 bases between. The germline V gene encodes CDR1 MNHEY and CDR2 SVGAGI. CDR3 sequence reads: CASSRDYYEQYF. In DNA form, the CDR3 reads TGTGCCAGCTCCCGAGACTACTACGAGCAGTACTTC.

This clone was seen a handful of times. This chain joins TRBV28 and TRBJ1-6; TRBD1 agrees at 10 bases. Germline V gene data show CDR1 as MDHEN and CDR2 as SYDVKM. CDR3 length: 15 residues. J lost 11 bases, V lost 6 bases, and 10 bases had no gene match. The CDR3 nucleotides are TGTGCCAGCAGGCAAGGGACAGGGGATGAGACACCCCTCCACTTT. As protein: CASRQGTGDETPLHF.

The J gene is TRBJ1-3, the V gene TRBV7-9, with 9 nucleotides matching TRBD1. Germline loops: CDR1 SEHNR, CDR2 FQNEAQ (reference sequence). With 5 bases clipped from V and 0 bases from J, the junction kept 5 bases outside the gene matches. The CDR3 extends over 16 amino acids. CDR3 amino acids: CASSTDRGSSGNTIYF. CDR3 nucleotide sequence: TGTGCCAGCAGCACGGACAGGGGAAGCTCTGGAAACACCATATATTTT.

The chain carries TRBV28 and TRBJ1-4; possible D gene TRBD1, 5 bases. V was trimmed by 6 bases and J by 8 bases, leaving 10 bases between them. The CDR3 extends over 12 amino acids. CDR1 and CDR2 from the germline V gene are MDHEN and SYDVKM. The CDR3, as DNA: TGTGCCAGCAGCCCACCAGGGGAAAAACTGTTTTTT. It translates to CASSPPGEKLFF.

The genes are TRBV2 and TRBJ2-5; possible D gene TRBD1, 5 bases. This CDR3 is 15 amino acids long. In germline, CDR1 is SNHLY, CDR2 FYNNEI. Trimming took 3 bases from V and 2 from J, leaving 13 bases between them. CDR3 amino acids: CASSDQGGVQETQYF. DNA for the CDR3: TGTGCCAGCAGTGACCAGGGTGGGGTTCAAGAGACCCAGTACTTC.

The CDR3 region is CASSLRQGHTGELFF. CDR3 bases: TGTGCCAGCAGCTTACGACAGGGTCACACCGGGGAGCTGTTTTTT. This chain links TRBV7-2 with TRBJ2-2; TRBD1 matches 7 bases. The CDR3 sequence is 15 residues long. V shed 2 bases, J shed 3 bases, and the junction held 3 bases outside the gene matches. CDR1 and CDR2 (germline): SGHTA, FQGNSA.

The chain links TRBV2 to TRBJ1-2; perhaps TRBD1 as D (5 bases). The CDR3 consists of 12 residues. V was shortened by 7 bases and J by 5 bases, with 11 bases between the two germline ends. Germline-derived CDR1 and CDR2 are SNHLY and FYNNEI. The CDR3 loop reads CASTQGDYGYTF. Here the CDR3 DNA reads TGTGCCAGCACTCAAGGGGATTATGGCTACACCTTC.

This chain uses TRBV9 with TRBJ2-7; TRBD2 matches 14 bases. CDR3 length: 16 residues. Germline V gives CDR1 SGDLS, CDR2 YYNGEE. With V trimmed by 3 bases and J by 4 bases, 6 bases remained unmatched. CDR3 in DNA: TGTGCCAGCAGCGCGGGACTAGCGGGAGCAAATTACGAGCAGTACTTC. The encoded protein is CASSAGLAGANYEQYF.

The chain couples TRBV2 to TRBJ2-7; 8 bases are shared with TRBD1. CDR1 and CDR2 (germline): SNHLY, FYNNEI. The CDR3 loop spans 12 amino acids. V gave up 6 bases and J gave up 3 bases; unmatched junction bases: 1. CDR3 sequence reads: CASRGQDYEQYF. Here the CDR3 DNA reads TGTGCCAGCAGGGGACAGGACTACGAGCAGTACTTC.

J is TRBJ2-7 and V is TRBV3-1 (or the pseudogene TRBV3-2); D gene uncertain. V was trimmed by 0 bases and J by 4 bases, leaving 7 bases between them. This CDR3 comprises 13 residues. From germline, CDR1 is LGHDT and CDR2 YNNKEL (reference sequence). CDR3: CASSQDARYEQYF. The CDR3 coding sequence is TGTGCCAGCAGCCAAGACGCCCGGTACGAGCAGTACTTC.